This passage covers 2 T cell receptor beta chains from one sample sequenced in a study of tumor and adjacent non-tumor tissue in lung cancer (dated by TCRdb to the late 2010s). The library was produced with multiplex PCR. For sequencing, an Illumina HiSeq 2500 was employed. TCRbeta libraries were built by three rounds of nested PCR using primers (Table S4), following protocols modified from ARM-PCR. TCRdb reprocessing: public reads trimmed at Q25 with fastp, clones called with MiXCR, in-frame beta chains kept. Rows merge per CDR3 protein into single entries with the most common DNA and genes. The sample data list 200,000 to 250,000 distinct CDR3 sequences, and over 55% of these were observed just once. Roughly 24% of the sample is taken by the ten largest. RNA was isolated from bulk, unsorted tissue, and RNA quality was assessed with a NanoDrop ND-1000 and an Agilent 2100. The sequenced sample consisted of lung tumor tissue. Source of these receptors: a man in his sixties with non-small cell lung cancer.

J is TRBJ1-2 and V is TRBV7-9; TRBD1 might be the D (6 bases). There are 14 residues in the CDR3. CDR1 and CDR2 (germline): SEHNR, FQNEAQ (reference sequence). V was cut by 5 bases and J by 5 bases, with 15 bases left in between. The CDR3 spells CASSIVDSRYGYTF. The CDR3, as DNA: TGTGCCAGCAGCATAGTGGACAGCCGATATGGCTACACCTTC.

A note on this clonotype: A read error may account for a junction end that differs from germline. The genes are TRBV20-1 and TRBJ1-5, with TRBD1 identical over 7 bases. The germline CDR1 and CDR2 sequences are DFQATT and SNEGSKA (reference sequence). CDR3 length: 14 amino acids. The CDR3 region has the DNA TGTAGTGCTTCCTCGACAGGGCCTAATCAACCCCAGCACTTT. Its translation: CSASSTGPNQPQHF.